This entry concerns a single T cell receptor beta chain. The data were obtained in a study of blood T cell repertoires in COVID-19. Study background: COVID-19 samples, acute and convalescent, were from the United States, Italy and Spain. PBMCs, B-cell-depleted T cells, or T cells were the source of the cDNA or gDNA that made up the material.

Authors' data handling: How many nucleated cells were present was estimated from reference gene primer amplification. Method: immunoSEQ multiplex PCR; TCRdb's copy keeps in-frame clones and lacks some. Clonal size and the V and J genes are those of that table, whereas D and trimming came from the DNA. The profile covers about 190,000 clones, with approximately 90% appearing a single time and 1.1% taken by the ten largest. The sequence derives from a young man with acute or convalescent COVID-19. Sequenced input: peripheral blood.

The CDR3 DNA follows: TGTGCCAGCAGCCAAGGGGTTGAGGGGGACGAGCAGTACTTC. Encoded protein: CASSQGVEGDEQYF. This rearrangement joins TRBV4-2 to TRBJ2-7; D is possibly TRBD1 (6 bases). Germline V CDR1 and CDR2: LGHNA, YNFKEQ. The CDR3 has 14 amino acids. Deletions cut 1 base from V and 5 bases from J, with 12 bases between.